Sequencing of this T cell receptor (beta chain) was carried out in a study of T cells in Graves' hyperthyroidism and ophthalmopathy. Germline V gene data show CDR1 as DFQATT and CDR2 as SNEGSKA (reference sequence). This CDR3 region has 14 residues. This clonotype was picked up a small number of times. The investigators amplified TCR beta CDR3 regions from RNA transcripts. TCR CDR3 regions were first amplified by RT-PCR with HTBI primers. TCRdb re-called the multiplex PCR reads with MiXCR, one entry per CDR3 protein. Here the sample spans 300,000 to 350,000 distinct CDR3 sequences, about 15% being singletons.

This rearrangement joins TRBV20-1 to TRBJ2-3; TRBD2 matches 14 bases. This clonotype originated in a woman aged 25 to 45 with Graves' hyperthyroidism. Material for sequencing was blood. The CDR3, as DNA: TGCAGCGTGGGGGGACTAGCGGGAGCAGATACGCAGTATTTT. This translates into CSVGGLAGADTQYF.